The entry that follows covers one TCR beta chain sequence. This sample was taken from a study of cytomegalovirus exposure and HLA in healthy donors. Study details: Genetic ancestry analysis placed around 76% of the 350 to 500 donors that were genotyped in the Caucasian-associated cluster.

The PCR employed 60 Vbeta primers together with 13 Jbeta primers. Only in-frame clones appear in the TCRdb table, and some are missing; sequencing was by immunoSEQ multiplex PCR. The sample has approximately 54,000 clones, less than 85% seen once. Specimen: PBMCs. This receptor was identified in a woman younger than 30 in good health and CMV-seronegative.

The DNA of the CDR3 is TGTGCCACCTCAGCGGTAGAGACCCAGTACTTC. Amino acid sequence: CATSAVETQYF. The chain is built from TRBV6-1 and TRBJ2-5; D may be TRBD2 (5 bases). This CDR3 region has 11 residues. Germline assignment: CDR1 MNHNS and CDR2 SASEGT. The V end was cut by 10 bases, the J end by 4 bases, with 10 bases between.